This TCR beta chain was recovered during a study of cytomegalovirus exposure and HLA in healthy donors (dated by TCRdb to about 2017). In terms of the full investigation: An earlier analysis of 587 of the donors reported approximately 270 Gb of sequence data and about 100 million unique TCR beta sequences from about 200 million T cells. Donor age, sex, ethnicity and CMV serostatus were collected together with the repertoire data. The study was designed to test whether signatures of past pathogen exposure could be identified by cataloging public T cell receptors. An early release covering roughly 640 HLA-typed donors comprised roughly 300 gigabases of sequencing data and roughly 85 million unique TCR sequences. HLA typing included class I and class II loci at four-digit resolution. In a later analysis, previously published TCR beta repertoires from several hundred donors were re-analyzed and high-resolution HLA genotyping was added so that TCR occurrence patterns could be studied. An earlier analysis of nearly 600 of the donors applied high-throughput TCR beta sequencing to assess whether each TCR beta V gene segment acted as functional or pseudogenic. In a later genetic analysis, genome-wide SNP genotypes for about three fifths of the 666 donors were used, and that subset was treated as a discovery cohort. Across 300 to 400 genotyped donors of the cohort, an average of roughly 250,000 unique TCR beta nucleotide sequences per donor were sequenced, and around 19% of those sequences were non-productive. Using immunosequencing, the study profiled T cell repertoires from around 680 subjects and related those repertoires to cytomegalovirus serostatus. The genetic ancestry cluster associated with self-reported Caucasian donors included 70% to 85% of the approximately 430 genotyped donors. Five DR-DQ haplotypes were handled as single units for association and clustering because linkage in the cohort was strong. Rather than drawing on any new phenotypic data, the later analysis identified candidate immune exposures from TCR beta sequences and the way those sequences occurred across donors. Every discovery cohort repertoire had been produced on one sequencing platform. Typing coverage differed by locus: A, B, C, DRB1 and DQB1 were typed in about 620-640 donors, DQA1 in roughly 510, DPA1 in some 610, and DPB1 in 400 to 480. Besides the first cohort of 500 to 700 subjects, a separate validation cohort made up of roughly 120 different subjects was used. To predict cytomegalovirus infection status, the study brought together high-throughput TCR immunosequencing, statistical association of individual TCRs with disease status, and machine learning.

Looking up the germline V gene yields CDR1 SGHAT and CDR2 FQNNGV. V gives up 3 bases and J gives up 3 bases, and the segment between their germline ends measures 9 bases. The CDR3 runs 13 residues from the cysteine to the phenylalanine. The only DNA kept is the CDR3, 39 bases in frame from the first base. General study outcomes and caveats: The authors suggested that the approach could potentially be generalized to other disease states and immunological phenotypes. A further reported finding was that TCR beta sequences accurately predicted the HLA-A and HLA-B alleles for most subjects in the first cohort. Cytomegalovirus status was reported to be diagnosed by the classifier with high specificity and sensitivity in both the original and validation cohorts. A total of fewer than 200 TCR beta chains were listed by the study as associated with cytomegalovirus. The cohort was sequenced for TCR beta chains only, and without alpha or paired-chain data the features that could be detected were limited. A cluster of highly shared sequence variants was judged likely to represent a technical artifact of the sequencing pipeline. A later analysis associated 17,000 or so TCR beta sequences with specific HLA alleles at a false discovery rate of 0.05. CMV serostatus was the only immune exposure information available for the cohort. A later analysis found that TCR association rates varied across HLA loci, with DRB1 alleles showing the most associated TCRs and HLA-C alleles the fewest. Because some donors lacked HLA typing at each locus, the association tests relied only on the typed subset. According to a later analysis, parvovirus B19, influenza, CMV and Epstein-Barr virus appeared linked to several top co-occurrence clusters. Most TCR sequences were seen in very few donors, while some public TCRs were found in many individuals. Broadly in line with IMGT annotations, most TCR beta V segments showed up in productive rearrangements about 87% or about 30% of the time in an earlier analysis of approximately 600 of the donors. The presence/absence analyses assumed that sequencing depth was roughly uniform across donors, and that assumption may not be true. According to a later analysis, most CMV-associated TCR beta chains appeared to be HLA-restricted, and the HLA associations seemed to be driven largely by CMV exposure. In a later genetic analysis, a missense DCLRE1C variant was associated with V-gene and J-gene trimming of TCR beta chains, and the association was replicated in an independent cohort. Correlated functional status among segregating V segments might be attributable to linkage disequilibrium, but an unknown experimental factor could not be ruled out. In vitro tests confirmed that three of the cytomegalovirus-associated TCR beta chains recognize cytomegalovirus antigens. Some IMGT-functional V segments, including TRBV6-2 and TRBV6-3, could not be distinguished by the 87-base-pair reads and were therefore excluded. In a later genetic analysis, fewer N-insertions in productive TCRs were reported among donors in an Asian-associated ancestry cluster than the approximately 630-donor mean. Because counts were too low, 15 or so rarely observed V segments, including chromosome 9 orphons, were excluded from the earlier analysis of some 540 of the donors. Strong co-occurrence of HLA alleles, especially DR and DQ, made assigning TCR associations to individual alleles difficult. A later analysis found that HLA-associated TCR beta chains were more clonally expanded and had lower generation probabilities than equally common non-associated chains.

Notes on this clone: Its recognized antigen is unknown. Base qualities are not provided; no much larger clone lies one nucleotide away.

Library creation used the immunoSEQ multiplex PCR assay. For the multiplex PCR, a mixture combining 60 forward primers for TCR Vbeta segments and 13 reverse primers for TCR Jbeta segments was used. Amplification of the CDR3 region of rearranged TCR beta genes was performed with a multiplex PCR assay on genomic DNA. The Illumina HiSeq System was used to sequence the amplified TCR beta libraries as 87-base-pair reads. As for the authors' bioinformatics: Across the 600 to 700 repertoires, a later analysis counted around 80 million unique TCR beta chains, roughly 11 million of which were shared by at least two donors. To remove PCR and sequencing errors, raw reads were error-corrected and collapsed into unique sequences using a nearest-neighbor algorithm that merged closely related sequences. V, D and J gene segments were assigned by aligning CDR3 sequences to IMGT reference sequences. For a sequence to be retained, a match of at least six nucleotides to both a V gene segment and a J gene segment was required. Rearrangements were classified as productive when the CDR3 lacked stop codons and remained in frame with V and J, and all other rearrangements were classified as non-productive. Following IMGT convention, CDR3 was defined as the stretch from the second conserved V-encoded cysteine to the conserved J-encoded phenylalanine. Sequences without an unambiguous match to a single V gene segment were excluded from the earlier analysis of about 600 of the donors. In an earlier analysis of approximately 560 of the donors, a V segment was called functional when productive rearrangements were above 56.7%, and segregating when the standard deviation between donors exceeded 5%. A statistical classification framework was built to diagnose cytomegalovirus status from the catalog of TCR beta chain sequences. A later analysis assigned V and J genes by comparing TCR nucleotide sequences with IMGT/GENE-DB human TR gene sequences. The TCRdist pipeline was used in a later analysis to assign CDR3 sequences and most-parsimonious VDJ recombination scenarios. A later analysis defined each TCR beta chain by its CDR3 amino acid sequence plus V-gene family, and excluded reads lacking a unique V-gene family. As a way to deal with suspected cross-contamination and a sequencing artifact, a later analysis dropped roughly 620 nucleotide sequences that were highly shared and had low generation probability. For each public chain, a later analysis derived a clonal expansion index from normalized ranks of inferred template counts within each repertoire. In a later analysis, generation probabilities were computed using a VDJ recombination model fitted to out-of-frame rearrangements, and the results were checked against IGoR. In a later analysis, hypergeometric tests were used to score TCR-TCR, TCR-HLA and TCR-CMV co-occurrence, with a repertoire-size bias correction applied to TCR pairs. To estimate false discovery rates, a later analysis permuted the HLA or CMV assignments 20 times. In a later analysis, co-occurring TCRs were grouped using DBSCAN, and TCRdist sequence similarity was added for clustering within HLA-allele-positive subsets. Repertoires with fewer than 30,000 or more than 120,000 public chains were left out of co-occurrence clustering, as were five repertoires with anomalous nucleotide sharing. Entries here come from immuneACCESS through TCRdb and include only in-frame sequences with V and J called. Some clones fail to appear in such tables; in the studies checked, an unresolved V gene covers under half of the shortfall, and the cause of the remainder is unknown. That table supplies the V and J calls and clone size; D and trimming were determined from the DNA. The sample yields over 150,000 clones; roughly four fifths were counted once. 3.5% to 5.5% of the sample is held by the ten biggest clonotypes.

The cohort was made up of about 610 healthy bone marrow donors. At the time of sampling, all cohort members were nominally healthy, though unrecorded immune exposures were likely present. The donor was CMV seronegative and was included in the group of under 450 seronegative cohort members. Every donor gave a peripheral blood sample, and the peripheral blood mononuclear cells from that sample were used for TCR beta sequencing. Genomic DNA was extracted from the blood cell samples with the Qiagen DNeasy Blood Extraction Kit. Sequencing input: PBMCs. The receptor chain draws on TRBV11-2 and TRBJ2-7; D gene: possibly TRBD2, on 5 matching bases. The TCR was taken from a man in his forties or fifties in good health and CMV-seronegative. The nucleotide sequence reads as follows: TGTGCCAGCAGCTTCGGGAATCTCTACGAGCAGTACTTC. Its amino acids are CASSFGNLYEQYF.